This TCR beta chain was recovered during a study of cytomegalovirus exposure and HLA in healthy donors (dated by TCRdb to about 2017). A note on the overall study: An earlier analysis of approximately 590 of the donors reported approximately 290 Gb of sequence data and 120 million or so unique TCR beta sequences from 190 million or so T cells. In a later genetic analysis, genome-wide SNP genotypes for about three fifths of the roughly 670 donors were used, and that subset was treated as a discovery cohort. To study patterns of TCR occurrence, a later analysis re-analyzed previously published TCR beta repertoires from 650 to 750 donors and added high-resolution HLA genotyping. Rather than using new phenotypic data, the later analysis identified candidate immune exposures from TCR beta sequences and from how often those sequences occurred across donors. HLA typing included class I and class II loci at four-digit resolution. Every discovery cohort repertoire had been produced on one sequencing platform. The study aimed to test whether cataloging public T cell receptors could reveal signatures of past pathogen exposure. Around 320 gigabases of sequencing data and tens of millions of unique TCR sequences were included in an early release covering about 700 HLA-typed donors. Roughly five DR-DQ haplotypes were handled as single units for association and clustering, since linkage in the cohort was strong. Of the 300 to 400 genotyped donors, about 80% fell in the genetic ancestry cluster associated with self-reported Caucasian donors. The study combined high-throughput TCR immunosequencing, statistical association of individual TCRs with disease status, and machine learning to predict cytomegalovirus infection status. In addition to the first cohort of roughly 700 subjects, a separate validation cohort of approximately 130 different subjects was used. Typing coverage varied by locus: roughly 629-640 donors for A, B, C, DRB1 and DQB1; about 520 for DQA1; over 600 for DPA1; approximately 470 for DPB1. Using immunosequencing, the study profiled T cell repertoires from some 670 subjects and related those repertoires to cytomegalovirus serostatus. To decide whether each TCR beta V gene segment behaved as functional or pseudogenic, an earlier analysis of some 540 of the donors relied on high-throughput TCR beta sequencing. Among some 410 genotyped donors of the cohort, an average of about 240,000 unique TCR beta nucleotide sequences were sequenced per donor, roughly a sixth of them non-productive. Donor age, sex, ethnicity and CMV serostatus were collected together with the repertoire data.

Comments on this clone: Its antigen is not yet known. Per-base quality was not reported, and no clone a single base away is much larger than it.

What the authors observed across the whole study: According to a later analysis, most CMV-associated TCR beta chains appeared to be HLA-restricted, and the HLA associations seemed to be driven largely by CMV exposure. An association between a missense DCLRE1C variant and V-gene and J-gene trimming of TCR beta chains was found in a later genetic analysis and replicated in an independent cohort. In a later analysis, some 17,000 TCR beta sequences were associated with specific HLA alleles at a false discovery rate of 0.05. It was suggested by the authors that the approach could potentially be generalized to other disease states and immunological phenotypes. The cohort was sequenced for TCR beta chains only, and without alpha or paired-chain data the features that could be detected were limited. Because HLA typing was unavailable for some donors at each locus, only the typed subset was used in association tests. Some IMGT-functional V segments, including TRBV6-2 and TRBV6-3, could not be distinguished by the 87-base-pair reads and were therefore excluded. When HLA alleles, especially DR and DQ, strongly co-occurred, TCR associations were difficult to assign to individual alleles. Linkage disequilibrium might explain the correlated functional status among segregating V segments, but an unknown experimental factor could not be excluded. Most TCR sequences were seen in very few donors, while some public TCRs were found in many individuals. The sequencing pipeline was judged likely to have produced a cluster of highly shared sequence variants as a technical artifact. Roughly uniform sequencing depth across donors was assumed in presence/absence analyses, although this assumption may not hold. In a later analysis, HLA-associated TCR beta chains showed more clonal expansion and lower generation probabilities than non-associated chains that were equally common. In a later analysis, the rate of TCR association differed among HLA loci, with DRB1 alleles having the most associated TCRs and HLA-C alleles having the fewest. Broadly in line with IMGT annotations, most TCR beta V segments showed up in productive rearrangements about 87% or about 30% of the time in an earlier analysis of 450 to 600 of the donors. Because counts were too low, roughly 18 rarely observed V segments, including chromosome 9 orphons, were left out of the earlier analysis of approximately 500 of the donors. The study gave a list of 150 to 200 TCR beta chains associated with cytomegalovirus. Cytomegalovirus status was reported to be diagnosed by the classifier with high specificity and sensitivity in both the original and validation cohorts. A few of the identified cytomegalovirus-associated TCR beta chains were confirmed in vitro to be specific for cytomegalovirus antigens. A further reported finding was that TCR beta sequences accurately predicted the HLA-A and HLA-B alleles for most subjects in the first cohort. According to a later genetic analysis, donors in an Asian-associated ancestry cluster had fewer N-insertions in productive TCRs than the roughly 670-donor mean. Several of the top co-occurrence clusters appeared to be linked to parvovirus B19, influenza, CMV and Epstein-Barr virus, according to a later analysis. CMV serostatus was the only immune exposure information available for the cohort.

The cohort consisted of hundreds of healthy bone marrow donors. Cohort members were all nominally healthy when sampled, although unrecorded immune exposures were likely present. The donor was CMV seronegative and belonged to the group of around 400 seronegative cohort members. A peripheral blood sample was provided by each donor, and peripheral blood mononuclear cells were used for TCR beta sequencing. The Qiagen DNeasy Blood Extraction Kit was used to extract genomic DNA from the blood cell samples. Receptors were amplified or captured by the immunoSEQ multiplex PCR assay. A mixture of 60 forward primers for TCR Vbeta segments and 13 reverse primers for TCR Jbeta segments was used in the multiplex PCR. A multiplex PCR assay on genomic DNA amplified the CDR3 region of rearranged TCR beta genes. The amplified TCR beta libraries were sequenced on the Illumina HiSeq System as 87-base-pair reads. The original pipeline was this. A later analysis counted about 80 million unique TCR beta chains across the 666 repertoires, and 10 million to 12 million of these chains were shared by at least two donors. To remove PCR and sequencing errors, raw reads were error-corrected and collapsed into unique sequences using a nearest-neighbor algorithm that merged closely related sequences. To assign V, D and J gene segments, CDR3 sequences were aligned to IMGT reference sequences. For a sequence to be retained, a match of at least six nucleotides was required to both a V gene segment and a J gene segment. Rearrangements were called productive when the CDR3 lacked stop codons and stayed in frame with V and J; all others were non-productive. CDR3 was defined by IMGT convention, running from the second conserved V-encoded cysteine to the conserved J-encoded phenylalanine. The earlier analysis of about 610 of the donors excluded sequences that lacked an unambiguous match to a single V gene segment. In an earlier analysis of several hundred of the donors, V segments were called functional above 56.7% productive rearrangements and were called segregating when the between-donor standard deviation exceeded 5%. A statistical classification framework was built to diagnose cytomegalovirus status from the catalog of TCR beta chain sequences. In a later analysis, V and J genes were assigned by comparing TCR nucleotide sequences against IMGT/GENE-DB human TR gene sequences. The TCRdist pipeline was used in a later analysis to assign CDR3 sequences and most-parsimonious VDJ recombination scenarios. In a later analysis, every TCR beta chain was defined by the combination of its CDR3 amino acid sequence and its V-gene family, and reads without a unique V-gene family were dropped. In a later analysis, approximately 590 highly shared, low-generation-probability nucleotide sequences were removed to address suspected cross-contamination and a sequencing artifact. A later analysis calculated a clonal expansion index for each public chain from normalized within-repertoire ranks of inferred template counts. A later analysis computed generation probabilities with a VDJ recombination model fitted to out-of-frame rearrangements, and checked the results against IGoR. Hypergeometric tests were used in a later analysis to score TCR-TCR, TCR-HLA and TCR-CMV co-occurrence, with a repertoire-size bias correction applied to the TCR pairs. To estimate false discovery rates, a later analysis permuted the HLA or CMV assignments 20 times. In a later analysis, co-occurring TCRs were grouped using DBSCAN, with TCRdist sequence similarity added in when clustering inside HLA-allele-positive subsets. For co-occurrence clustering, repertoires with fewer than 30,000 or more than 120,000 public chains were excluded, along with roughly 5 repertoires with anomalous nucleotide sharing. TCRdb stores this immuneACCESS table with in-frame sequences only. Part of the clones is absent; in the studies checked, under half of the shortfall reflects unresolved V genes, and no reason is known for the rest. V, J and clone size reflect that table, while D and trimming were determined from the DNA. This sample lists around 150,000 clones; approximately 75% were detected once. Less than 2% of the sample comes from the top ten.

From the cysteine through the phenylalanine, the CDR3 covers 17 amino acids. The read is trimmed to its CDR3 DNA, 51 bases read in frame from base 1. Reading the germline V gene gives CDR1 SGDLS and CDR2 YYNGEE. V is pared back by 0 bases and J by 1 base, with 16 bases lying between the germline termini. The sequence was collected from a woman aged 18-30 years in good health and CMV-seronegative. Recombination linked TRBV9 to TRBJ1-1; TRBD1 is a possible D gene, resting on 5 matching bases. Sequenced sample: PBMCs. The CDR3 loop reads CASSVVPGEGPNTEAFF. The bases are TGTGCCAGCAGCGTAGTTCCGGGGGAGGGCCCGAACACTGAAGCTTTCTTT. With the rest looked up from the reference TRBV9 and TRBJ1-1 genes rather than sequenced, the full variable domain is DSGVTQTPKHLITATGQRVTLRCSPRSGDLSVYWYQQSLDQGLQFLIQYYNGEERAKGNILERFSAQQFPDLHSELNLSSLELGDSALYFCASSVVPGEGPNTEAFFGQGTRLTVV.